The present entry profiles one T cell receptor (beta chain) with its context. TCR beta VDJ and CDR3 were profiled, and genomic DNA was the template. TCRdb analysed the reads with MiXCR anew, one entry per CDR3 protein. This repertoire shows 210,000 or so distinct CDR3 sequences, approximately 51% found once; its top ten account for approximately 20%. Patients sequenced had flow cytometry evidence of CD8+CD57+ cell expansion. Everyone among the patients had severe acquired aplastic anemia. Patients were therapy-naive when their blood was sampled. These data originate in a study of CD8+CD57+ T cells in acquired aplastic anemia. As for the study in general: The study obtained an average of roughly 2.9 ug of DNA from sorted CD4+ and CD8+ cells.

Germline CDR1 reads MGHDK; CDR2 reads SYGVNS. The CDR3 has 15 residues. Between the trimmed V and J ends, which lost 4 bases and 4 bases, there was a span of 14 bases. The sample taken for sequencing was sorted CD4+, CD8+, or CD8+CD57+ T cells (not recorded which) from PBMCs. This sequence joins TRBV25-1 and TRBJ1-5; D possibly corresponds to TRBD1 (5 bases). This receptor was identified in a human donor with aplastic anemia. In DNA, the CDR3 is TGTGCCAGCAGTGGGGCCTCAGGGTGGAATCAGCCCCAGCATTTT. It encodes CASSGASGWNQPQHF. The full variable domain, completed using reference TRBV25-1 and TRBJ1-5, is EADIYQTPRYLVIGTGKKITLECSQTMGHDKMYWYQQDPGMELHLIHYSYGVNSTEKGDLSSESTVSRIRTEHFPLTLESARPSHTSQYLCASSGASGWNQPQHFGDGTRLSIL.